What follows is one T cell receptor (beta chain) and its context. The sample belongs to a study of blood T cell repertoires in COVID-19. About the study: The origin of the acute and convalescent COVID-19 samples was the United States, Italy and Spain. T cells, B-cell-depleted T cells, or PBMCs provided the cDNA or gDNA that served as material.

Original analysis: It was from reference gene primer amplification that nucleated cell counts were estimated. Produced via immunoSEQ multiplex PCR; TCRdb's table is partial and in-frame only. V, J and clone size derive from that table, while D and trimming were established from the DNA sequence. The sample has about 230,000 clones, approximately 87% seen once. The CDR3 has 15 residues. Germline CDR1 is LNHDA and CDR2 is SQIVND (reference sequence). Trimming cost V 6 bases and J 4 bases; bases outside gene matches: 9. This chain links TRBV19 with TRBJ1-2, with TRBD1 identical over 9 bases. The sequenced sample consisted of peripheral blood. This receptor was obtained from a woman between 65 and 79 years old with active or convalescent COVID-19. The CDR3 protein is CASSPGGQGGYGYTF. Written as DNA, the CDR3 is TGTGCCAGTAGCCCAGGGGGACAGGGAGGCTATGGCTACACCTTC.